The 16 T cell receptor beta chains reported below all come from one sample, sequenced in a study of blood T cells in healthy people across ages. A second PCR, run for about 7 to 11 cycles, used a sample-barcoded 5' primer plus a J-beta primer mix. TCRdb fed the 5' RACE reads into MiXCR, producing one record per CDR3 protein. Among under 700,000 distinct CDR3 sequences, less than 25% were seen once, and the ten largest hold under 9%. The same sample was also used in a study of T cells of mothers and their children.

Sequences were obtained from blood. These receptors came from a boy aged 5-17 years in good health.

This clonotype was seen only a few times. V usage is TRBV7-8 and J usage is TRBJ2-7; a weak D match, TRBD2 (5 bases). This CDR3 has 16 amino acids. Germline CDR1 reads SGHVS; CDR2 reads FQNEAQ. Deletions cut 2 bases from V and 0 bases from J, with 14 bases between. The CDR3 is CASSLSEGGNSYEQYF. The CDR3 DNA reads TGTGCCAGCAGCTTATCCGAGGGTGGGAACTCCTACGAGCAGTACTTC. Drawing the rest from reference TRBV7-8 and TRBJ2-7, the complete variable domain is GAGVSQSPRYKVAKRGQDVALRCDPISGHVSLFWYQQALGQGPEFLTYFQNEAQLDKSGLPSDRFFAERPEGSVSTLKIQRTQQEDSAVYLCASSLSEGGNSYEQYFGPGTRLTVT.

On this clonotype itself: A read error may account for a junction end that differs from germline. The chain links TRBV9 to TRBJ2-5; 7 nucleotides align to TRBD2. Germline-derived CDR1 and CDR2 are SGDLS and YYNGEE. The CDR3 has 15 amino acids. CDR3 protein: CASSVQAGSQEAQYF. The CDR3 coding sequence is TGTGCCAGCAGCGTTCAAGCGGGGAGCCAAGAGGCCCAGTACTTC.

This clonotype was counted a few times. This chain connects TRBV4-3 to TRBJ2-7; TRBD1 matches 8 bases. The V gene end was trimmed by 0 bases and the J gene end by 2 bases; junction bases not matched to a gene: 3. The CDR3 extends over 15 amino acids. Germline lookup yields CDR1 LGHNA and CDR2 YSLEER. The CDR3, as DNA: TGCGCCAGCAGCCAAGAGGGGACAGGCCCCTACGAGCAGTACTTC. Residues: CASSQEGTGPYEQYF.

This clonotype was detected a few times. V gene TRBV4-1 combines with J gene TRBJ2-2; TRBD2 might be the D (6 bases). There are 13 residues in the CDR3. Trimming shortened V by 3 bases and J by 5 bases, and 7 bases separated the two germline ends. Germline loops: CDR1 MGHRA, CDR2 YSYEKL. CDR3 sequence reads: CASSHSGTGELFF. CDR3 nucleotides: TGCGCCAGCAGCCACAGCGGGACCGGGGAGCTGTTTTTT.

The rearrangement links TRBV7-9 to TRBJ2-2; no reliable D call. Trimming shortened V by 4 bases and J by 2 bases, and 8 bases separated the two germline ends. Germline V gene data show CDR1 as SEHNR and CDR2 as FQNEAQ (reference sequence). The CDR3 is 14 amino acids. This CDR3 is CASSSQTNTGELFF. DNA for the CDR3: TGTGCCAGCAGCTCCCAGACCAACACCGGGGAGCTGTTTTTT.

CDR3 DNA sequence: TGTGCCAGCAGCTCCCGGACTAGCGGGGGATCGGAGACCCAGTACTTC. Translation gives CASSSRTSGGSETQYF. The chain employs TRBV7-2 and TRBJ2-5; TRBD2 matches 13 bases. The CDR3 covers 16 residues. Germline V gene sequence: CDR1 SGHTA, CDR2 FQGNSA. The V gene end was trimmed by 4 bases and the J gene end by 5 bases; junction bases not matched to a gene: 7.

Ten or more counts support this clonotype. The J gene is TRBJ2-2, the V gene TRBV7-8, with 9 bases fitting TRBD1. V dropped 1 base and J dropped 5; count of bases not matched to a gene: 5. There are 16 residues in the CDR3. Germline CDR1 is SGHVS and CDR2 is FQNEAQ. CDR3 DNA sequence: TGTGCCAGCAGCTTAGTTTGGGACAGGGCAACCGGGGAGCTGTTTTTT. Protein product: CASSLVWDRATGELFF.

The V gene is TRBV7-9, the J gene TRBJ2-3; possibly TRBD2 for D (6 bases). The CDR3 has 14 amino acids. The V and J ends lost 5 bases and 8 bases respectively, with 17 bases between them. The V gene's germline CDR1 is SEHNR and CDR2 FQNEAQ (reference sequence). DNA of the CDR3: TGTGCCAGCAGCCGACTAGGAGAGAGGGCTACGCAGTATTTT. It translates to CASSRLGERATQYF.

A remark on this clonotype: The junction differs from germline at one of its ends, possibly a read error. The CDR3 spells CASSLSPSGTQYF. The CDR3 DNA is TGTGCCAGCAGTCTATCCCCCTCCGGGACCCAGTACTTC. V is TRBV27 and J is TRBJ2-5, with D unresolved. The CDR3 runs 13 residues. CDR1 MNHEY and CDR2 SMNVEV come from the germline V gene (reference sequence).

This clonotype was found a few times. The chain links TRBV15 to TRBJ2-1, with 8 nucleotides matching TRBD2. Germline loops: CDR1 LNHNV, CDR2 YYDKDF (reference sequence). The CDR3 consists of 16 residues. V trimming: 3 bases; J trimming: 8 bases; junction bases outside the gene matches: 12. The CDR3 bases are TGTGCCACCAGCAGGGCCGGGACTAGACCATCGGATGAGCAGTTCTTC. Protein: CATSRAGTRPSDEQFF.

The chain couples TRBV7-2 to TRBJ2-5; the D gene could be TRBD1 or TRBD2 (5 bases each). V was pared by 5 bases and J by 11 bases, with 21 bases between. The CDR3 spans 14 residues. Per germline, CDR1 SGHTA and CDR2 FQGNSA. The CDR3 region is CASSLVGATGEQYF. In nucleotides, the CDR3 is TGTGCCAGCAGCCTAGTCGGGGCAACTGGTGAGCAGTACTTC. Together with reference TRBV7-2 and TRBJ2-5, the CDR3 gives the full variable domain: GAGVSQSPSNKVTEKGKDVELRCDPISGHTALYWYRQSLGQGLEFLIYFQGNSAPDKSGLPSDRFSAERTGGSVSTLTIQRTQQEDSAVYLCASSLVGATGEQYFGPGTRLLVL.

The gene calls are TRBV5-6 and TRBJ2-3; D not resolved. V shed 0 bases and J shed 8 bases, with 4 bases lying between them. Germline CDR1 is SGHDT and CDR2 is YYEEEE. The CDR3 length is 11 residues. CDR3 in amino acids: CASSLGPTQYF. The DNA for the CDR3 is TGTGCCAGCAGCTTGGGCCCTACGCAGTATTTT.

On this clonotype itself: Since a much larger clone is just one base distant, this may be a read error. This chain links TRBV6-2 or TRBV6-3 with TRBJ1-5, with D possibly matching TRBD1 (5 bases). CDR3 length: 16 amino acids. Germline loops: CDR1 MNHEY, CDR2 SVGEGT. This CDR3 reads CAISWGSAFSNQPQHF. CDR3 sequence (DNA): TGTGCCATCAGTTGGGGGTCAGCCTTCAGCAATCAGCCCCAGCATTTT.

V and J are TRBV10-3 and TRBJ2-5, with a possible D match to TRBD2 (6 bases). The DNA end is a closer match to TRBJ2-7, so the J assignment may be wrong. The length of the CDR3 is 14 residues. Germline lookup yields CDR1 ENHRY and CDR2 SYGVKD. CDR3 in DNA: TGTGCCATCAGTCGTGGAGGGGACTCCTACGAGCAGTACTTC. Translation: CAISRGGDSYEQYF.

This clonotype showed up just a few times. V is TRBV4-1 and J is TRBJ2-5; a weak D match, TRBD1 (6 bases). The J call is in doubt because the DNA end fits TRBJ2-7 better. Germline-derived CDR1 and CDR2 are MGHRA and YSYEKL. The CDR3 has 15 amino acids. CDR3 in amino acids: CASSQVGTGRPEQYF. CDR3 nucleotide sequence: TGCGCCAGCAGCCAAGTCGGAACAGGGAGACCCGAGCAGTACTTC.

This clonotype has just a few counts. The CDR3 loop reads CASSQDDGSSYNEQFF. The CDR3 coding sequence is TGTGCCAGCAGCCAAGATGACGGGAGCTCCTACAATGAGCAGTTCTTC. The rearrangement links TRBV3-1 to TRBJ2-1, with D possibly being TRBD2 (6 bases). Germline-derived CDR1 and CDR2 are LGHDT and YNNKEL (reference sequence). CDR3 length: 16 residues. Trimming removed 0 bases at V and 0 bases at J, with 9 bases between.